This TCR beta chain was retrieved from a study of T cell repertoires in cytomegalovirus infection. The V gene's germline CDR1 is SEHNR and CDR2 FQNEAQ (reference sequence). The CDR3 is 17 residues long. V dropped 5 bases and J dropped 2; count of bases not matched to a gene: 8. Using its own MiXCR run on the reads, TCRdb lists one record per CDR3 protein. The profile shows fewer than 300,000 distinct CDR3 sequences, about 25% of them singletons. The chain uses TRBV7-9 and TRBJ2-6; TRBD1 matches at 8 bases. Sequencing input: PBMCs. The origin of this receptor is a human donor in good health (CMV status not recorded). Some clones in this sample may be carry-over from other donors' samples. The CDR3 region has the DNA TGTGCCAGCAGCACATCGGACAGGGCGGCTGGGGCCAACGTCCTGACTTTC. It is translated as CASSTSDRAAGANVLTF.